The 21 T cell receptor beta chains in this list originate from one sample, sequenced in a study of T-cell reconstitution after alpha-beta-depleted transplantation in children. Library preparation (for TCRbeta) was performed with unique molecular identifiers. TCRdb re-derived calls from the PCR reads in MiXCR, one entry per CDR3 protein. This table has about 830,000 distinct CDR3 sequences, roughly 15% appearing once. The source material was PBMCs, mostly from graft donor cells, sampled 360 days after TCRalphabeta/CD19-depleted stem cell transplant. These receptors came from a male patient under 18 who had a stem cell transplant for acute lymphoblastic leukemia, so the T cells may come from the graft donor.

The chain recombines TRBV12-3 or TRBV12-4 with TRBJ2-2, with D hard to call. The CDR3 consists of 17 residues. The ends were cut back, 6 bases at V and 0 bases at J, with 17 bases in the middle. CDR3 sequence: CASRTKLTPPNTGELFF. In DNA form, the CDR3 reads TGTGCCAGCAGAACAAAACTGACACCACCGAACACCGGGGAGCTGTTTTTT.

This clonotype was seen a handful of times. The V and J genes are TRBV5-8 and TRBJ2-7, with a tentative D call TRBD2 (7 bases). Germline V gives CDR1 SGHTS, CDR2 YDEGEE. The germline V and J ends were trimmed by 4 bases and 3 bases, with 17 bases remaining between them. The CDR3 consists of 15 residues. CDR3 DNA sequence: TGTGCCAGCAGCGCGTGGACTAGGGGGGTCTACGAGCAGTACTTC. Translated: CASSAWTRGVYEQYF.

The chain has TRBV7-9 and TRBJ2-2; TRBD1 matches 9 bases. Germline V gives CDR1 SEHNR, CDR2 FQNEAQ (reference sequence). The CDR3 has 16 amino acids. V was clipped by 4 bases and J by 3 bases; unmatched bases: 6. The CDR3 bases are TGTGCCAGCAGCTCCCCGGGACAGGGTTACACCGGGGAGCTGTTTTTT. Its protein product is CASSSPGQGYTGELFF.

The CDR3 is CSARSQGWNIQYF. CDR3 sequence (DNA): TGCAGTGCTAGAAGCCAGGGATGGAACATTCAGTACTTC. The chain combines TRBV20-1 with TRBJ2-4, with TRBD1 as a possible D gene (5 bases). The V and J ends lost 2 bases and 7 bases respectively, with 12 bases between them. Germline CDR1 is DFQATT and CDR2 is SNEGSKA (reference sequence). This CDR3 has 13 residues.

This clonotype came up a few times. The chain has TRBV5-1 and TRBJ2-7; 8 bases line up with TRBD2. The CDR3 is 18 amino acids. J lost 0 bases, V lost 4 bases, and 15 bases had no gene match. The germline V gene has CDR1 SGHRS and CDR2 YFSETQ. For the CDR3, the DNA is TGCGCCAGCAGCGTGAGACCCTCGCCGAGCGGGAGCTCCTACGAGCAGTACTTC. As protein: CASSVRPSPSGSSYEQYF. Drawing the rest from reference TRBV5-1 and TRBJ2-7, the complete variable domain is KAGVTQTPRYLIKTRGQQVTLSCSPISGHRSVSWYQQTPGQGLQFLFEYFSETQRNKGNFPGRFSGRQFSNSRSEMNVSTLELGDSALYLCASSVRPSPSGSSYEQYFGPGTRLTVT.

V gene TRBV12-3 or TRBV12-4 combines with J gene TRBJ2-6, with TRBD1 matching 7 bases. The length of the CDR3 is 17 residues. The trim removed 5 bases at V and 1 base at J, leaving 8 bases unmatched. The DNA for the CDR3 is TGTGCCAGCAGTATGGGACAGCATAGGTCTGGGGCCAACGTCCTGACTTTC. It specifies CASSMGQHRSGANVLTF.

The CDR3 coding sequence is TGCGCCAGCAGCCAGGACAGGGGGTCGCGCTACACCTTC. Translation: CASSQDRGSRYTF. The chain couples TRBV5-1 to TRBJ1-2; 10 bases agree with TRBD1. The CDR3 length is 13 residues. Germline lookup yields CDR1 SGHRS and CDR2 YFSETQ. The V gene end was trimmed by 4 bases and the J gene end by 9 bases; junction bases not matched to a gene: 6.

This clonotype was observed at least ten times. The genes are TRBV5-5 and TRBJ2-2; 10 nucleotides agree with TRBD2. The germline CDR1 and CDR2 sequences are SGHKS and YYEKEE (reference sequence). V was pared by 5 bases and J by 0 bases, with 10 bases of the junction left unmatched. This CDR3 is 18 amino acids long. The chain's CDR3 is CASRPHSSGRSNTGELFF. CDR3 sequence (DNA): TGTGCCAGCAGACCCCATTCTAGCGGGAGATCGAACACCGGGGAGCTGTTTTTT.

The J gene is TRBJ2-3, the V gene TRBV10-2; 12 bases are a match to TRBD2. J was trimmed by 0 bases and V by 6 bases; bases with no gene match: 13. Germline CDR1 reads WSHSY; CDR2 reads SAAADI. This CDR3 comprises 19 residues. The CDR3 sequence is CASSAPLAGGITSTDTQYF. CDR3 sequence (DNA): TGCGCCAGCAGCGCTCCCCTAGCGGGAGGGATCACTAGCACAGATACGCAGTATTTT.

There are many counts of this clonotype. The chain links TRBV29-1 to TRBJ2-7; D perhaps matches TRBD1 (6 bases). The V end lost 7 bases, the J end lost 1 base, and 17 bases lay between the germline ends. Germline CDR1 and CDR2: SQVTM and ANQGSEA. This CDR3 comprises 14 residues. CDR3 nucleotides: TGCAGCGCCGCCGCCGGGACACCTTCCTACGAGCAGTACTTC. The encoded protein is CSAAAGTPSYEQYF.

This clonotype was observed a handful of times. The chain couples TRBV3-1 to TRBJ2-3; no clear D. V dropped 0 bases and J dropped 11 bases, with 15 bases sitting between them. CDR3 length: 14 amino acids. CDR1 and CDR2 from the germline V gene are LGHDT and YNNKEL (reference sequence). This chain's CDR3 is CASSQDGHSLGQYF. CDR3 in DNA: TGTGCCAGCAGCCAAGATGGTCACTCCCTAGGGCAGTATTTT.

This clonotype was seen repeatedly, ten times or more. This rearrangement joins TRBV5-8 to TRBJ2-3; D not resolved. This CDR3 is built from 15 residues. The germline V gene encodes CDR1 SGHTS and CDR2 YDEGEE. V was cut by 4 bases and J by 0 bases, with 12 bases left in between. CDR3 sequence (DNA): TGTGCCAGCAGCCTGGCGGTTCCTAGCACAGATACGCAGTATTTT. This encodes CASSLAVPSTDTQYF.

The rearrangement joins TRBV3-1 to TRBJ2-3; no firm D call. This CDR3 comprises 15 residues. V lost 3 bases to trimming and J lost 0 bases, with 10 bases between them. The germline CDR1 and CDR2 sequences are LGHDT and YNNKEL (reference sequence). CDR3 in amino acids: CASSHDALSTDTQYF. The CDR3 DNA reads TGTGCCAGCAGCCACGATGCCCTAAGCACAGATACGCAGTATTTT.

J is TRBJ2-5 and V is TRBV5-5, with D possibly being TRBD1 (6 bases). The V end was cut by 4 bases, the J end by 4 bases, with 11 bases between. The CDR3 consists of 13 residues. CDR1 is SGHKS and CDR2 is YYEKEE in the germline V gene (reference sequence). Here the CDR3 reads CASSPGQVETQYF. The CDR3 DNA follows: TGTGCCAGCAGCCCGGGACAAGTAGAGACCCAGTACTTC.

The J gene is TRBJ2-5, the V gene TRBV5-1; TRBD2 is a possible D gene (5 bases). The V gene lost 4 bases and the J gene lost 2 bases, with 18 bases spanning the gap. The CDR3 contains 16 residues. Germline CDR1 is SGHRS and CDR2 is YFSETQ. CDR3 coding DNA: TGCGCCAGCAGCCCCGAGAGGGATGTTTTGCAAGAGACCCAGTACTTC. It translates to CASSPERDVLQETQYF.

The chain couples TRBV9 to TRBJ2-5; D gene uncertain. V was trimmed by 3 bases and J by 2 bases, leaving 17 bases between them. There are 16 residues in the CDR3. From germline, CDR1 is SGDLS and CDR2 YYNGEE. DNA of the CDR3: TGTGCCAGCAGCGGAGGTGGTAGACGTATGCAAGAGACCCAGTACTTC. It yields the protein CASSGGGRRMQETQYF.

In its sample, this clonotype was seen a few times. This sequence joins TRBV9 and TRBJ2-5; 7 bases map to TRBD1. The CDR3 spans 14 residues. Trimming at V came to 0 bases and at J to 4 bases, leaving 3 bases not matched to a gene. Germline V gene data show CDR1 as SGDLS and CDR2 as YYNGEE. CDR3 coding DNA: TGTGCCAGCAGCGTAGACCCAGGGGGAGAGACCCAGTACTTC. It specifies CASSVDPGGETQYF.

This clonotype has more than one count but fewer than ten. V and J are TRBV6-5 and TRBJ2-7, with D unclear. This CDR3 comprises 14 residues. The V end was cut by 8 bases, the J end by 0 bases, with 14 bases between. Germline CDR1 is MNHEY and CDR2 is SVGAGI. CDR3 bases: TGTGCCAGCTCCCTCACCAAACTCTCCTACGAGCAGTACTTC. This translates into CASSLTKLSYEQYF.

This clonotype was seen only a few times. The chain is built from TRBV7-3 and TRBJ2-1; TRBD2 agrees at 9 bases. The CDR3 has 16 amino acids. Germline trimming cut 1 base from V and 7 bases from J; bases unmatched to any gene: 8. Germline assignment: CDR1 SGHTA and CDR2 FQGTGA. The CDR3 region has the DNA TGTGCCAGCAGCTTAAGGAGTAGCGGGAGAGGTAATGAGCAGTTCTTC. This translates into CASSLRSSGRGNEQFF.

This clonotype showed up just a few times. The chain is built from TRBV11-2 and TRBJ2-3; tentatively, D is TRBD2 (7 bases). V gave up 0 bases and J gave up 1 base, with 14 bases separating them. Germline CDR1 reads SGHAT; CDR2 reads FQNNGV. CDR3 length equals 17 residues. CDR3 bases: TGTGCCAGCAGCTTAGAGGGGGGGCCCGACGGCACAGATACGCAGTATTTT. Translating it yields CASSLEGGPDGTDTQYF.

The V gene is TRBV27, the J gene TRBJ1-3; D is possibly TRBD1 (5 bases). V lost 5 bases to trimming and J lost 0 bases, with 11 bases between them. The germline CDR1 and CDR2 sequences are MNHEY and SMNVEV (reference sequence). The length of the CDR3 is 15 residues. CDR3 region: CASSPHRSSGNTIYF. The DNA for the CDR3 is TGTGCCAGCAGTCCCCACAGGAGCTCTGGAAACACCATATATTTT.